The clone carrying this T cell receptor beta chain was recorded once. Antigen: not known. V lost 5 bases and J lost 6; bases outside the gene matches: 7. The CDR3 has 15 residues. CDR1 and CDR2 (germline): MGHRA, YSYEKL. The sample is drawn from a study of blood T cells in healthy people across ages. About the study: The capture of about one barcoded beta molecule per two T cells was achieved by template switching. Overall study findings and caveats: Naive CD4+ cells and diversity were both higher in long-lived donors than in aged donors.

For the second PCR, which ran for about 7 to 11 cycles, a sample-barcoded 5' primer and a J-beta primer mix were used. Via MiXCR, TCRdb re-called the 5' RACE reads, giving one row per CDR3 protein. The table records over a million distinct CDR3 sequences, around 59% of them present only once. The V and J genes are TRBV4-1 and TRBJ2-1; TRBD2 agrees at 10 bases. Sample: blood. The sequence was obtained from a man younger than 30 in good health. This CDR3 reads CASSSERGGFNEQFF. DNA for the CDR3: TGCGCCAGCAGCTCAGAGCGGGGGGGCTTCAATGAGCAGTTCTTC.